This T cell receptor (beta chain) was retrieved from a study of CD4 T cells in relation to SARS-CoV-2 and coronaviruses. About the study: PBMCs were cultured with antigen for roughly nine days before TCR beta sequencing.

For approximately 10 days, 10^5 sorted CD4+ cells grew with T cell-depleted PBMCs and CEF. The table came from immunoSEQ multiplex PCR; TCRdb's copy has only in-frame clones and leaves some out. The table lists 30,000 to 45,000 clones, about four fifths of them singletons. CDR1 is SGHRS and CDR2 is YFSETQ in the germline V gene. The CDR3 has 15 amino acids. V lost 4 bases to trimming and J lost 8 bases; unmatched junction nucleotides: 6. This clone has just one count. No antigen is known for it. The source is an adult with COVID-19. The sequenced sample consisted of naive CD4+ T cells from PBMCs, cultured in vitro. Regarding subset: naive CD4+ T cells isolated by negative enrichment. The gene calls are TRBV5-1 and TRBJ2-1; 13 positions agree with TRBD2. The CDR3 region is CASSPGLAGLDEQFF. The CDR3, as DNA: TGCGCCAGCAGCCCGGGACTAGCGGGACTTGATGAGCAGTTCTTC.